The 25 T cell receptor beta chains reported below all come from one sample, sequenced in a study of spatial heterogeneity in lung cancer. Time point noted: sample taken at primary tumor resection. MiXCR was run by TCRdb on the 5' RACE reads, yielding one entry per CDR3 protein. Of around 6,000 distinct CDR3 sequences in the sample, 15% to 20% were seen once. The sequenced sample was normal lung tissue next to the tumor, obtained at surgery. Every receptor here comes from a male donor with early-stage non-small cell lung cancer.

Within the sample, this clonotype is medium-sized. This chain uses TRBV28 with TRBJ1-6, with a tentative D call TRBD1 (6 bases). Germline V CDR1 and CDR2: MDHEN, SYDVKM. V lost 7 bases and J lost 12, with 13 bases in between. The CDR3 extends over 12 amino acids. The CDR3 region is CASTPPRGPLHF. CDR3 coding DNA: TGTGCCAGCACCCCCCCCAGGGGACCCCTCCACTTT.

This chain joins TRBV6-2 or TRBV6-3 and TRBJ2-1, with unresolved D. The germline CDR1 and CDR2 sequences are MNHEY and SVGEGT. This CDR3 is built from 15 residues. V was clipped by 1 base and J by 0 bases, with 7 bases between them. The CDR3 coding sequence is TGTGCCAGCAGTTACTTTCCGAGCTCCTACAATGAGCAGTTCTTC. This gives the protein CASSYFPSSYNEQFF.

This rearrangement joins TRBV12-3 or TRBV12-4 to TRBJ2-3, with D uncertain. The CDR3 spans 11 residues. V lost 1 base and J lost 7, with 3 bases in between. The CDR3 nucleotides are TGTGCCAGCAGTTTAGTTTATACGCAGTATTTT. Translating gives CASSLVYTQYF.

Within the sample, this clonotype is medium-sized. The chain couples TRBV29-1 to TRBJ2-7; D perhaps matches TRBD1 (8 bases). Germline-derived CDR1 and CDR2 are SQVTM and ANQGSEA. Trimming took off 5 bases at V and 4 bases at J, with 15 bases between the two ends. This CDR3 has 13 residues. Here the CDR3 reads CSVRGQGGYEQYF. The CDR3 DNA reads TGCAGCGTTCGAGGACAGGGAGGGTACGAGCAGTACTTC.

This clonotype is deemed medium-sized. The chain recombines TRBV28 with TRBJ2-1; no reliable D call. Germline V lookup: CDR1 MDHEN, CDR2 SYDVKM. V was cut by 5 bases and J by 8 bases, with 22 bases left in between. The CDR3 has 16 amino acids. The CDR3 region has the DNA TGTGCCAGCAGTGGCAAGGGCTTCTTCCTTGCGGATGAGCAGTTCTTC. The encoded protein is CASSGKGFFLADEQFF.

This clonotype showed up just a few times. The chain employs TRBV19 and TRBJ2-2; D is unresolved. The CDR3 is 13 residues long. Germline values: CDR1 LNHDA, CDR2 SQIVND (reference sequence). V gave up 4 bases and J gave up 2 bases, with 5 bases separating them. The CDR3 DNA reads TGTGCCAGTAGTAACCCTAACACCGGGGAGCTGTTTTTT. Protein sequence: CASSNPNTGELFF. Using reference TRBV19 and TRBJ2-2 for the parts outside the CDR3, the full variable domain is DGGITQSPKYLFRKEGQNVTLSCEQNLNHDAMYWYRQDPGQGLRLIYYSQIVNDFQKGDIAEGYSVSREKKESFPLTVTSAQKNPTAFYLCASSNPNTGELFFGEGSRLTVL.

This clonotype was counted only a few times. The V call is TRBV10-3, the J call TRBJ2-2; 7 positions match TRBD2. The length of the CDR3 is 14 residues. The germline V gene encodes CDR1 ENHRY and CDR2 SYGVKD. The V and J ends lost 3 bases and 10 bases, in that order; junction bases with no gene match: 8. Here the CDR3 DNA reads TGTGCCATCAGTGAACGGCTAGCGGCATCGGAGCTGTTTTTT. It is translated as CAISERLAASELFF.

This clonotype was observed a handful of times. The rearrangement joins TRBV5-1 to TRBJ2-3; 7 bases match TRBD1. The V gene's germline CDR1 is SGHRS and CDR2 YFSETQ. The V gene end was trimmed by 4 bases and the J gene end by 4 bases; junction bases not matched to a gene: 6. The CDR3 runs 14 residues. CDR3 DNA: TGCGCCAGCAGCACACAGGGGAGCCCAGATACGCAGTATTTT. Residues: CASSTQGSPDTQYF.

This clonotype turned up a few times. The J gene is TRBJ1-1, the V gene TRBV7-9, with D maybe TRBD1 (5 bases). V lost 1 base and J 4 bases, leaving 10 bases between the germline ends. Germline CDR1 SEHNR, CDR2 FQNEAQ (reference sequence). The CDR3 runs 14 residues. The CDR3 coding sequence is TGTGCCAGCAGCTTAGAGGGACCAAGCACTGAAGCTTTCTTT. It yields the protein CASSLEGPSTEAFF.

By sample fraction, this clonotype is large (0.1 to 1%). The V call is TRBV11-2, the J call TRBJ2-7; weak D call: TRBD2 (6 bases). The CDR3 runs to 16 residues. Trimming stripped 2 bases from V and 1 base from J, with 15 bases between. CDR1 SGHAT and CDR2 FQNNGV come from the germline V gene. The CDR3 bases are TGTGCCAGCAGCTTAAAAACCCTCGGAGGGTCCTACGAGCAGTACTTC. This codes for CASSLKTLGGSYEQYF. Looking up the rest from reference TRBV11-2 and TRBJ2-7 gives the full variable domain: EAGVAQSPRYKIIEKRQSVAFWCNPISGHATLYWYQQILGQGPKLLIQFQNNGVVDDSQLPKDRFSAERLKGVDSTLKIQPAKLEDSAVYLCASSLKTLGGSYEQYFGPGTRLTVT.

The chain is built from TRBV5-6 and TRBJ2-5; D perhaps matches TRBD1 (5 bases). Germline V gene data show CDR1 as SGHDT and CDR2 as YYEEEE. Trimming took 4 bases from V and 0 from J, leaving 10 bases between them. The length of the CDR3 is 14 residues. This CDR3 reads CASSLTGDQETQYF. The CDR3 DNA sequence: TGTGCCAGCAGCCTCACAGGAGACCAAGAGACCCAGTACTTC.

The table lists this clonotype with a few counts. The genes are TRBV20-1 and TRBJ2-7; 12 bases are a match to TRBD2. The CDR3 is made up of 13 amino acids. Germline lookup yields CDR1 DFQATT and CDR2 SNEGSKA (reference sequence). Trimming cost V 5 bases and J 7 bases; bases outside gene matches: 6. The CDR3 region is CSAYLAGGREQYF. The DNA of the CDR3 is TGCAGTGCTTACCTAGCGGGAGGGCGGGAGCAGTACTTC.

This clonotype rates as medium-sized. The genes are TRBV5-6 and TRBJ2-1; D is unresolved. Per germline, CDR1 SGHDT and CDR2 YYEEEE. With 4 bases removed from V and 0 bases from J, the gap between germline ends came to 8 bases. The CDR3 loop spans 14 amino acids. CDR3 sequence (DNA): TGTGCCAGCAGCCGGCCAAGCTCCTACAATGAGCAGTTCTTC. Its protein is CASSRPSSYNEQFF.

This clonotype was counted between two and nine times. The rearrangement joins TRBV12-3 or TRBV12-4 to TRBJ2-7; tentatively, D is TRBD1 or TRBD2 (5 bases each). This CDR3 is 15 amino acids long. The V end was cut by 8 bases, the J end by 3 bases, with 20 bases between. The CDR3 loop reads CASSKMDNGNYEQYF. DNA for the CDR3: TGTGCCAGCTCCAAAATGGACAACGGGAACTACGAGCAGTACTTC.

This clonotype was seen a few times. The V and J genes are TRBV5-8 and TRBJ2-7; the D is unclear. V dropped 0 bases and J dropped 1 base, with 2 bases sitting between them. Germline V gives CDR1 SGHTS, CDR2 YDEGEE. The CDR3 consists of 12 residues. The CDR3 loop reads CASSLESYEQYF. CDR3 nucleotides: TGTGCCAGCAGCTTGGAGTCCTACGAGCAGTACTTC.

This chain uses TRBV20-1 with TRBJ2-7, with D maybe TRBD1 (5 bases). This CDR3 spans 12 amino acids. Trimming cost V 3 bases and J 0 bases, with 6 bases left between them. Germline lookup yields CDR1 DFQATT and CDR2 SNEGSKA (reference sequence). CDR3 in amino acids: CSARGPSYEQYF. CDR3 bases: TGCAGTGCTAGGGGGCCCTCCTACGAGCAGTACTTC.

This clonotype appeared once. The chain employs TRBV4-3 and TRBJ2-1; D gene uncertain. V lost 0 bases and J 2 bases, leaving 11 bases between the germline ends. From germline, CDR1 is LGHNA and CDR2 YSLEER. The CDR3 covers 16 residues. The CDR3 spells CASSQDPSEPYNEQFF. CDR3 sequence (DNA): TGCGCCAGCAGCCAAGATCCGTCCGAACCCTACAATGAGCAGTTCTTC.

By proportion, this clonotype is medium-sized. The chain carries TRBV27 and TRBJ2-3; D is possibly TRBD1 or TRBD2 (5 bases each). The CDR3 spans 16 residues. Trimming shortened V by 9 bases and J by 0 bases, and 19 bases separated the two germline ends. In germline, CDR1 is MNHEY, CDR2 SMNVEV (reference sequence). CDR3: CASCRGGGKSTDTQYF. The CDR3 DNA is TGTGCCAGTTGTAGGGGCGGAGGCAAGAGCACAGATACGCAGTATTTT.

The V gene is TRBV5-1, the J gene TRBJ2-3; D is unresolved. The germline CDR1 and CDR2 sequences are SGHRS and YFSETQ. This CDR3 is built from 16 residues. Trimming removed 0 bases from V and 1 base from J, with 12 bases in between. The CDR3 bases are TGCGCCAGCAGCTTGGGGGGTAGGAGCCGCACAGATACGCAGTATTTT. It codes for CASSLGGRSRTDTQYF.

This clonotype is deemed medium-sized (0.01 to 0.1%). The rearrangement uses TRBV5-4 and TRBJ2-5; 8 positions match TRBD1. Germline assignment: CDR1 SGHNT and CDR2 YYREEE (reference sequence). There are 16 residues in the CDR3. V lost 4 bases and J lost 4; bases outside the gene matches: 12. The DNA for the CDR3 is TGTGCCAGCAGCCCTAATTCCGGGACAGGTGGAGAGACCCAGTACTTC. Its protein is CASSPNSGTGGETQYF. The whole variable domain, remainder taken from reference TRBV5-4 and TRBJ2-5, is ETGVTQSPTHLIKTRGQQVTLRCSSQSGHNTVSWYQQALGQGPQFIFQYYREEENGRGNFPPRFSGLQFPNYSSELNVNALELDDSALYLCASSPNSGTGGETQYFGPGTRLLVL.

Relative to its sample, this clonotype is medium-sized. The rearrangement links TRBV7-8 to TRBJ2-1; D not resolved. The CDR3 has 13 amino acids. Germline V lookup: CDR1 SGHVS, CDR2 FQNEAQ. V gave up 6 bases and J gave up 6 bases, with 12 bases separating them. CDR3 sequence reads: CASRPRSFNEQFF. The DNA for the CDR3 is TGTGCCAGCAGACCGAGGAGTTTCAATGAGCAGTTCTTC.

The CDR3 nucleotides are TGCAGCGTTGAACGGAATGTGGGGGAGACCCAGTACTTC. Translating gives CSVERNVGETQYF. The V call is TRBV29-1, the J call TRBJ2-5; D unresolved. The V and J ends lost 2 bases and 5 bases respectively, with 12 bases between them. Germline values: CDR1 SQVTM, CDR2 ANQGSEA. The CDR3 spans 13 residues.

By sample fraction, this clonotype is medium-sized (0.01 to 0.1%). The chain links TRBV24-1 to TRBJ1-2, with D possibly being TRBD1 (5 bases). CDR1 is KGHDR and CDR2 is SFDVKD in the germline V gene. V was cut by 2 bases and J by 6 bases, with 12 bases left in between. The CDR3 runs 14 residues. The CDR3 loop is CATSDWEGSHGYTF. The CDR3 region has the DNA TGTGCCACCAGTGATTGGGAGGGGAGTCATGGCTACACCTTC.

This clonotype qualifies as medium-sized. The gene calls are TRBV5-8 and TRBJ2-2, with D tentatively TRBD1 (5 bases). Germline V CDR1 and CDR2: SGHTS, YDEGEE. This CDR3 comprises 14 residues. V lost 4 bases, J lost 5 bases, and 12 bases lay in between. CDR3: CASSKGQGTGELFF. Here the CDR3 DNA reads TGTGCCAGCAGCAAAGGTCAGGGTACCGGGGAGCTGTTTTTT.

This clonotype was detected only a few times. The chain is built from TRBV5-1 and TRBJ2-2; 8 bases map to TRBD2. From germline, CDR1 is SGHRS and CDR2 YFSETQ. The CDR3 extends over 17 amino acids. The trim removed 3 bases at V and 4 bases at J, leaving 11 bases unmatched. The CDR3 loop is CASSSMPGTRATGELFF. The CDR3 coding sequence is TGCGCCAGCAGCTCCATGCCCGGGACTAGGGCCACCGGGGAGCTGTTTTTT. The variable domain in full, with the rest retrieved from reference TRBV5-1 and TRBJ2-2, is KAGVTQTPRYLIKTRGQQVTLSCSPISGHRSVSWYQQTPGQGLQFLFEYFSETQRNKGNFPGRFSGRQFSNSRSEMNVSTLELGDSALYLCASSSMPGTRATGELFFGEGSRLTVL.